These T cell receptor beta chains were read from a single sample in a study of CD8+ T cells in alopecia areata. TCRdb's table, derived via immunoSEQ multiplex PCR, lists solely in-frame clones and lacks some. The profile shows more than 150,000 clones, 50% to 60% of them singletons. The source was CD4+ T cells sorted from blood, collected at week 4, from a patient treated with tofacitinib. Every receptor here comes from a human donor with alopecia areata. Both conserved end residues are part of each CDR3. Fields, in order: D gene, clone size, V gene, J gene, CDR3 protein, CDR3 DNA. The D gene is left open where the match is weak. The size entry is marked missing in some rows and otherwise reads once, few, many or a size class.

D: -
size: -
V: TRBV30
J: TRBJ1-2
CDR3: CAWSGYRNYGYTF
DNA: TGTGCCTGGAGTGGCTACAGGAACTATGGCTACACCTTC

D: -
size: -
V: TRBV29-1
J: TRBJ1-2
CDR3: CSVVGTGYTF
DNA: TGCAGCGTTGTAGGGACCGGCTACACCTTC

D: TRBD1
size: -
V: TRBV27
J: TRBJ1-1
CDR3: CASSLAGNRGTEAFF
DNA: TGTGCCAGCAGTTTGGCAGGCAACAGGGGCACTGAAGCTTTCTTT

D: -
size: -
V: TRBV6-6
J: TRBJ2-3
CDR3: CASSPPDFDEYF
DNA: TGTGCCAGCAGCCCCCCGGACTTCGACGAGTATTTT

D: -
size: few
V: TRBV11-3
J: TRBJ2-1
CDR3: CASSLDFGGSYNEQFF
DNA: TGTGCCAGCAGCTTAGATTTTGGGGGTTCCTACAATGAGCAGTTCTTC

D: TRBD2
size: -
V: TRBV29-1
J: TRBJ2-5
CDR3: CSVGGEGLQTQYF
DNA: TGCAGCGTTGGTGGGGAGGGGTTGCAGACCCAGTACTTC

D: TRBD2
size: few
V: TRBV4-3
J: TRBJ2-3
CDR3: CASSQGLSGGAGDTQYF
DNA: TGCGCCAGCAGCCAAGGTTTAAGCGGGGGGGCCGGTGATACGCAGTATTTT

D: -
size: -
V: TRBV14
J: TRBJ1-1
CDR3: CASSQSRDTEAFF
DNA: TGTGCCAGCAGCCAGAGTAGGGACACTGAAGCTTTCTTT

D: TRBD1
size: few
V: TRBV10-3
J: TRBJ2-7
CDR3: CASRDSLIYEQYF
DNA: TGTGCCAGCAGGGACAGTCTAATCTACGAGCAGTACTTC

D: -
size: -
V: TRBV4-2
J: TRBJ1-1
CDR3: CASSQEGQPTPNTEAFF
DNA: TGTGCCAGCAGCCAAGAGGGGCAGCCGACTCCGAACACTGAAGCTTTCTTT

D: -
size: -
V: TRBV4-1
J: TRBJ1-5
CDR3: CASSQDRSNQPQHF
DNA: TGCGCCAGCAGCCAAGATAGATCCAATCAGCCCCAGCATTTT

D: -
size: few
V: TRBV7-2
J: TRBJ2-7
CDR3: CASSRNQGGEQYF
DNA: TGTGCCAGCAGCAGAAACCAGGGCGGCGAGCAGTACTTC

D: -
size: once
V: TRBV25-1
J: TRBJ2-3
CDR3: CASSRRTGDTQYF
DNA: TGTGCCAGCAGTAGACGGACGGGAGATACGCAGTATTTT

D: TRBD1
size: -
V: TRBV5-1
J: TRBJ2-7
CDR3: CASSLAGTGGMGEQYF
DNA: TGCGCCAGCAGCTTGGCCGGGACAGGGGGCATGGGCGAGCAGTACTTC

D: -
size: few
V: TRBV29-1
J: TRBJ2-5
CDR3: CSVDLGEAFQYF
DNA: TGCAGCGTTGATTTGGGGGAGGCATTCCAGTACTTC

D: -
size: -
V: TRBV30
J: TRBJ1-6
CDR3: CAWSAGQSNSPLHF
DNA: TGTGCCTGGAGTGCGGGCCAGTCCAATTCACCCCTCCACTTT

D: TRBD2
size: -
V: TRBV4-1
J: TRBJ2-7
CDR3: CASSQEGGLAGASYF
DNA: TGCGCCAGCAGCCAAGAAGGAGGACTAGCGGGGGCTTCTTACTTC

D: TRBD2
size: once
V: TRBV9
J: TRBJ2-5
CDR3: CASSEGLAGIETQYF
DNA: TGTGCCAGCAGCGAAGGACTAGCGGGAATAGAGACCCAGTACTTC

D: TRBD1
size: -
V: TRBV9
J: TRBJ1-2
CDR3: CASSPQGFYGYTF
DNA: TGTGCCAGCAGCCCACAGGGGTTCTATGGCTACACCTTC

D: TRBD2
size: few
V: TRBV7-2
J: TRBJ2-1
CDR3: CASRRTSPYNEQFF
DNA: TGTGCCAGCAGACGGACTAGTCCCTACAATGAGCAGTTCTTC

D: -
size: -
V: TRBV18
J: TRBJ2-5
CDR3: CASSPVYQETQYF
DNA: TGTGCCAGCTCACCAGTGTACCAAGAGACCCAGTACTTC

D: TRBD2
size: -
V: TRBV30
J: TRBJ2-3
CDR3: CAWRSGLAGADTQYF
DNA: TGTGCCTGGAGATCGGGGCTAGCGGGGGCAGATACGCAGTATTTT

D: -
size: once
V: TRBV7-2
J: TRBJ2-5
CDR3: CASSPRRGAETQYF
DNA: TGTGCCAGCAGCCCTCGTCGGGGTGCGGAGACCCAGTACTTC

D: -
size: few
V: TRBV2
J: TRBJ2-2
CDR3: CASIGTFNTGELFF
DNA: TGTGCCAGCATAGGGACCTTTAACACCGGGGAGCTGTTTTTT

D: -
size: -
V: TRBV2
J: TRBJ1-2
CDR3: CASSSIYGYTF
DNA: TGTGCCAGCAGCTCAATCTATGGCTACACCTTC

D: TRBD2
size: -
V: TRBV7-8
J: TRBJ2-1
CDR3: CASSLLRTSFYEQFF
DNA: TGTGCCAGCAGCTTACTTAGGACTAGCTTCTATGAGCAGTTCTTC

D: -
size: -
V: TRBV27
J: TRBJ1-5
CDR3: CASSSKTARPQHF
DNA: TGTGCCAGCAGCTCAAAGACGGCTCGGCCCCAGCATTTT

D: TRBD1
size: few
V: TRBV7-2
J: TRBJ2-5
CDR3: CASSKPDRGQETQYF
DNA: TGTGCCAGCAGCAAACCAGACAGGGGGCAAGAGACCCAGTACTTC

D: -
size: few
V: TRBV7-2
J: TRBJ1-4
CDR3: CASSSRVGFGEKLFF
DNA: TGTGCCAGCAGCTCCCGGGTGGGGTTTGGTGAAAAACTGTTTTTT

D: -
size: -
V: TRBV30
J: TRBJ2-1
CDR3: CAWSRTNYNEQFF
DNA: TGTGCCTGGAGTCGGACCAATTACAATGAGCAGTTCTTC

D: TRBD2
size: -
V: TRBV29-1
J: TRBJ2-1
CDR3: CSARTSGGAAGEQFF
DNA: TGCAGCGCTCGGACTAGCGGGGGGGCAGCGGGTGAGCAGTTCTTC

D: -
size: few
V: TRBV29-1
J: TRBJ1-1
CDR3: CSTSHLDTEAFF
DNA: TGCAGCACCTCCCACCTTGACACTGAAGCTTTCTTT

D: -
size: -
V: TRBV5-6
J: TRBJ1-1
CDR3: CASSSLTRMNTEAFF
DNA: TGTGCCAGCAGCTCTCTGACAAGGATGAACACTGAAGCTTTCTTT

D: -
size: -
V: TRBV5-1
J: TRBJ1-1
CDR3: CASSENTEAFF
DNA: TGCGCCAGCAGCGAGAACACTGAAGCTTTCTTT

D: TRBD2
size: -
V: TRBV4-2
J: TRBJ2-7
CDR3: CASSQPGTSGDYEQYF
DNA: TGTGCCAGCAGCCAGCCCGGGACTAGCGGGGACTACGAGCAGTACTTC

D: -
size: -
V: TRBV28
J: TRBJ2-2
CDR3: CASRRGTGELFF
DNA: TGTGCCAGCAGGAGGGGGACCGGGGAGCTGTTTTTT

D: TRBD2
size: -
V: TRBV6-5
J: TRBJ2-1
CDR3: CASSNRLARDEQFF
DNA: TGTGCCAGCAGTAACCGACTAGCGCGGGATGAGCAGTTCTTC

D: -
size: few
V: TRBV20-1
J: TRBJ2-5
CDR3: CSASGEETQYF
DNA: TGCAGTGCTAGCGGGGAAGAGACCCAGTACTTC

D: -
size: -
V: TRBV6-5
J: TRBJ2-7
CDR3: CASSQTGTRSYEQYF
DNA: TGTGCCAGCAGTCAAACAGGGACCCGCTCCTACGAGCAGTACTTC

D: -
size: -
V: TRBV30
J: TRBJ2-5
CDR3: CAWTGQFEETQYF
DNA: TGTGCCTGGACCGGACAGTTTGAAGAGACCCAGTACTTC

D: -
size: -
V: TRBV4-3
J: TRBJ1-6
CDR3: CASSHRNSPLHF
DNA: TGCGCCAGCAGCCATCGGAATTCACCCCTCCACTTT

D: TRBD1
size: few
V: TRBV6-6
J: TRBJ1-1
CDR3: CASSAGQITTEAFF
DNA: TGTGCCAGCAGTGCGGGACAGATCACGACTGAAGCTTTCTTT

D: -
size: -
V: TRBV25-1
J: TRBJ2-7
CDR3: CASSTAGREQYF
DNA: TGTGCCAGCAGCACGGCCGGTAGAGAGCAGTACTTC

D: -
size: -
V: TRBV5-4
J: TRBJ2-2
CDR3: CASSLDAGELFF
DNA: TGTGCCAGCAGCTTGGATGCCGGGGAGCTGTTTTTT

D: -
size: many
V: TRBV7-3
J: TRBJ2-1
CDR3: CASSLAANNEQFF
DNA: TGTGCCAGCAGCTTAGCGGCAAACAATGAGCAGTTCTTC

D: -
size: -
V: TRBV4-2
J: TRBJ2-1
CDR3: CASSQGKTSFDHEQFF
DNA: TGTGCCAGCAGCCAGGGGAAGACTAGTTTCGATCATGAGCAGTTCTTC

D: -
size: few
V: TRBV13
J: TRBJ2-7
CDR3: CASSLFRVGTTSYEQYF
DNA: TGTGCCAGCAGCTTATTTCGTGTCGGCACCACCTCCTACGAGCAGTACTTC

D: -
size: once
V: TRBV29-1
J: TRBJ1-2
CDR3: CSVERQTAYGYTF
DNA: TGCAGCGTTGAGAGGCAGACCGCATATGGCTACACCTTC

D: -
size: -
V: TRBV5-6
J: TRBJ1-4
CDR3: CASSEGQTGHEKLFF
DNA: TGTGCCAGCAGCGAGGGACAAACGGGACATGAAAAACTGTTTTTT

D: -
size: once
V: TRBV4-2
J: TRBJ1-2
CDR3: CASSQVAEGGYTF
DNA: TGTGCCAGCAGCCAAGTAGCGGAGGGAGGCTACACCTTC

D: TRBD1
size: few
V: TRBV7-2
J: TRBJ2-3
CDR3: CASSSDRVRTDTQYF
DNA: TGTGCCAGCAGCTCGGACAGGGTACGCACAGATACGCAGTATTTT

D: -
size: -
V: TRBV29-1
J: TRBJ2-2
CDR3: CSVEDQPNTGELFF
DNA: TGCAGCGTTGAAGATCAGCCGAACACCGGGGAGCTGTTTTTT

D: -
size: -
V: TRBV30
J: TRBJ2-7
CDR3: CAWIPGNPYEQYF
DNA: TGTGCCTGGATTCCAGGGAACCCCTACGAGCAGTACTTC

D: -
size: -
V: TRBV4-1
J: TRBJ2-6
CDR3: CASRLSPLRTGANVLTF
DNA: TGCGCCAGCAGGCTTTCACCCCTACGCACTGGGGCCAACGTCCTGACTTTC

D: -
size: few
V: TRBV6-6
J: TRBJ2-2
CDR3: CASSGGTGELFF
DNA: TGTGCCAGCAGTGGGGGCACCGGGGAGCTGTTTTTT

D: TRBD1
size: -
V: TRBV2
J: TRBJ2-5
CDR3: CASSGQGAKETQYF
DNA: TGTGCCAGCAGCGGACAGGGGGCTAAGGAGACCCAGTACTTC

D: -
size: few
V: TRBV29-1
J: TRBJ2-7
CDR3: CSVRQVYEQYF
DNA: TGCAGCGTTCGACAGGTCTACGAGCAGTACTTC

D: -
size: -
V: TRBV18
J: TRBJ2-5
CDR3: CASSLKVEETQYF
DNA: TGTGCCAGCTCCCTTAAGGTCGAAGAGACCCAGTACTTC